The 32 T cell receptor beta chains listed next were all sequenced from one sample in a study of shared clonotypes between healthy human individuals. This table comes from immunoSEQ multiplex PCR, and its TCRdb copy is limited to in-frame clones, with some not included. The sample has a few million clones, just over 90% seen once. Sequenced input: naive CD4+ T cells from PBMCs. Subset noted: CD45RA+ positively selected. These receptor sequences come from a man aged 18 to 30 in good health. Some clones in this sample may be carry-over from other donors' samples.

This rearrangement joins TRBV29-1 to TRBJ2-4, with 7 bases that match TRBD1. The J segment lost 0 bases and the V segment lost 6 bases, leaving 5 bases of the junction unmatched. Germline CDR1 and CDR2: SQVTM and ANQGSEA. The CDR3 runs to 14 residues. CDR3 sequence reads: CSVRDRLAKNIQYF. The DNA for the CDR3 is TGCAGCGTCCGGGACAGACTAGCCAAAAACATTCAGTACTTC.

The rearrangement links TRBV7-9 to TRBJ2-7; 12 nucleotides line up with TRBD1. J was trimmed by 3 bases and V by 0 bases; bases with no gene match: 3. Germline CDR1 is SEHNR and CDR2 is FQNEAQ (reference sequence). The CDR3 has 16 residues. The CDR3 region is CASSLAGTGGVYEQYF. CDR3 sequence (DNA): TGTGCCAGCAGCTTAGCCGGGACAGGGGGCGTCTACGAGCAGTACTTC. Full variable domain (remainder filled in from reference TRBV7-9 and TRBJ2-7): DTGVSQNPRHKITKRGQNVTFRCDPISEHNRLYWYRQTLGQGPEFLTYFQNEAQLEKSRLLSDRFSAERPKGSFSTLEIQRTEQGDSAMYLCASSLAGTGGVYEQYFGPGTRLTVT.

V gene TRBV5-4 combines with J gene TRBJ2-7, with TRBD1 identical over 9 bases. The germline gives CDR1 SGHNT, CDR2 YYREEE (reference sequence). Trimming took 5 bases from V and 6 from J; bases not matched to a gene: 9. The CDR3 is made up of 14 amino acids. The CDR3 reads CASSMAGTGFEQYF. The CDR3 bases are TGTGCCAGCAGTATGGCTGGGACAGGGTTCGAGCAGTACTTC.

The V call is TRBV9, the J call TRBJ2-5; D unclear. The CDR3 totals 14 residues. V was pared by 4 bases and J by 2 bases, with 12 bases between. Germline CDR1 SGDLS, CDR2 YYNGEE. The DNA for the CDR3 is TGTGCCAGCAGCCTCTTAGGAACTCAAGAGACCCAGTACTTC. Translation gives CASSLLGTQETQYF. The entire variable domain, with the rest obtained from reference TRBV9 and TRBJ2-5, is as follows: DSGVTQTPKHLITATGQRVTLRCSPRSGDLSVYWYQQSLDQGLQFLIQYYNGEERAKGNILERFSAQQFPDLHSELNLSSLELGDSALYFCASSLLGTQETQYFGPGTRLLVL.

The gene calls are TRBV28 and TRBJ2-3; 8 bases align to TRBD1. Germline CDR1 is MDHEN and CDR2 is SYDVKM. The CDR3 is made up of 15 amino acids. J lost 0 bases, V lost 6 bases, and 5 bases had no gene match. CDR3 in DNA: TGTGCCAGCAGAACAGGGGGGTCTAGCACAGATACGCAGTATTTT. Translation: CASRTGGSSTDTQYF.

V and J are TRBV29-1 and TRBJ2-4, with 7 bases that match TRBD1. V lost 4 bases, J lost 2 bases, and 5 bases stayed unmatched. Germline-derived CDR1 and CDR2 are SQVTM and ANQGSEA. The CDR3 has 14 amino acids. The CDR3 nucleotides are TGCAGCGTTGGAACAGGGGCAACCAAAAACATTCAGTACTTC. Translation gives CSVGTGATKNIQYF.

The CDR3 region is CASSLDLGTGAYEQYF. CDR3 in DNA: TGTGCCAGCAGCTTAGATCTGGGGACAGGGGCCTACGAGCAGTACTTC. The J gene is TRBJ2-7, the V gene TRBV11-2; 10 nucleotides align to TRBD1. J lost 2 bases, V lost 0 bases, and 4 bases had no gene match. The germline V gene encodes CDR1 SGHAT and CDR2 FQNNGV. The CDR3 is made up of 16 amino acids.

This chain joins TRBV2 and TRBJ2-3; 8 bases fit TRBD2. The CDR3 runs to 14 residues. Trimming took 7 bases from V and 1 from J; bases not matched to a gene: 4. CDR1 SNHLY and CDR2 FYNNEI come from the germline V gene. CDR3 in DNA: TGTGCCAGCACCAACGGGGGGGGCACAGATACGCAGTATTTT. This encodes CASTNGGGTDTQYF.

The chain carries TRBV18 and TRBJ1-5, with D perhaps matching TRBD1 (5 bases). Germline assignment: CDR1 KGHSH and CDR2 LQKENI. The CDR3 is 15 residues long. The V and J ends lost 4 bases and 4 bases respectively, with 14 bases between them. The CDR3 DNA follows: TGTGCCAGCTCACAGGCGCAGGGTCGGAATCAGCCCCAGCATTTT. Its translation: CASSQAQGRNQPQHF.

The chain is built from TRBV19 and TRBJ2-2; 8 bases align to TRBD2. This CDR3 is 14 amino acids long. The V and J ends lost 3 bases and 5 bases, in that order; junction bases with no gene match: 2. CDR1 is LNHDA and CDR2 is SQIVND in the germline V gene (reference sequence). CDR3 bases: TGTGCCAGTAGTATTCAGCGGGGGACCGGGGAGCTGTTTTTT. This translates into CASSIQRGTGELFF.

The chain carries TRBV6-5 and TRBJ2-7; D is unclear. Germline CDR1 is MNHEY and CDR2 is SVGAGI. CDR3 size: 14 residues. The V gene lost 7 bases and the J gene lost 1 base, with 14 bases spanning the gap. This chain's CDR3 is CASTPVRTSYEQYF. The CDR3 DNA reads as TGTGCCAGCACCCCCGTGAGGACGTCCTACGAGCAGTACTTC.

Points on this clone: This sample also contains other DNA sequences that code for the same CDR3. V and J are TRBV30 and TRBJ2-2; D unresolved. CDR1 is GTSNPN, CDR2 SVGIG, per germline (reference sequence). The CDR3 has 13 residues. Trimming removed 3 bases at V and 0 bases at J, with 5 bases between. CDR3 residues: CAWRGTNTGELFF. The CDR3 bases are TGTGCCTGGAGGGGGACGAACACCGGGGAGCTGTTTTTT.

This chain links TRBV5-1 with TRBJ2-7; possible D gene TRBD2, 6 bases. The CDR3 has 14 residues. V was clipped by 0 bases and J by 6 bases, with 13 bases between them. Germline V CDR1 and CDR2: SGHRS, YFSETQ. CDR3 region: CASSLVLAGGEQYF. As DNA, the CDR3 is TGCGCCAGCAGCTTGGTGCTAGCCGGGGGCGAGCAGTACTTC. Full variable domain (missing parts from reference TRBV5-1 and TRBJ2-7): KAGVTQTPRYLIKTRGQQVTLSCSPISGHRSVSWYQQTPGQGLQFLFEYFSETQRNKGNFPGRFSGRQFSNSRSEMNVSTLELGDSALYLCASSLVLAGGEQYFGPGTRLTVT.

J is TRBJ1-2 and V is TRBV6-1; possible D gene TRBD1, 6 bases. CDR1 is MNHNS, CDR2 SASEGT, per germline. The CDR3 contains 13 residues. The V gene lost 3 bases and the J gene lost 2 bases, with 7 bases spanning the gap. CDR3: CASSDDRNYGYTF. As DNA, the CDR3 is TGTGCCAGCAGTGATGACAGGAACTATGGCTACACCTTC.

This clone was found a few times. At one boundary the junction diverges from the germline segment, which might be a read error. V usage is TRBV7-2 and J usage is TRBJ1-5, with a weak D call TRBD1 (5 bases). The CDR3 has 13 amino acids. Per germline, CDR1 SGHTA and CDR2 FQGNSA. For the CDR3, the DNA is TGTGCCAGCAGCTTAAGGGGCCCTCAGTCCCAGCATTTT. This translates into CASSLRGPQSQHF.

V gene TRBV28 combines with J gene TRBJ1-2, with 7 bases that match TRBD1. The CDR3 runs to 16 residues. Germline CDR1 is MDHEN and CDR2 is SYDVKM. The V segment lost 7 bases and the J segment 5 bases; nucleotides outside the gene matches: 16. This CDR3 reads CASNTGTDGSVYGYTF. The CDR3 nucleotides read TGTGCCAGCAACACCGGGACAGATGGATCTGTATATGGCTACACCTTC.

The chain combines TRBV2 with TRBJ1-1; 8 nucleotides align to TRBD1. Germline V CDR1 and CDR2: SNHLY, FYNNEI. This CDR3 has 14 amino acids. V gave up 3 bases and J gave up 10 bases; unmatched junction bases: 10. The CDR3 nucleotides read TGTGCCAGCAGTGAGTCTCTCGGACAGGGATCAGCTTTCTTT. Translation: CASSESLGQGSAFF.

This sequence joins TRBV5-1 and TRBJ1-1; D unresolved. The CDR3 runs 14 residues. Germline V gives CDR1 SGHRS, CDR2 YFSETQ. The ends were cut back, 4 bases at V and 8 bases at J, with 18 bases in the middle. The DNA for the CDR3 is TGCGCCAGCAGCCCCCCTGAGGGAATCAACGAAGCTTTCTTT. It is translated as CASSPPEGINEAFF.

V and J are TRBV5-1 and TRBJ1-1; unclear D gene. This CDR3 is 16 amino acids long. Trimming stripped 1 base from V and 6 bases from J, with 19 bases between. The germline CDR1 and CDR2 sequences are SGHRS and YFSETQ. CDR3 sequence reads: CASSLISGSVDAEAFF. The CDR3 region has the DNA TGCGCCAGCAGCTTGATATCTGGTAGTGTGGATGCTGAAGCTTTCTTT.

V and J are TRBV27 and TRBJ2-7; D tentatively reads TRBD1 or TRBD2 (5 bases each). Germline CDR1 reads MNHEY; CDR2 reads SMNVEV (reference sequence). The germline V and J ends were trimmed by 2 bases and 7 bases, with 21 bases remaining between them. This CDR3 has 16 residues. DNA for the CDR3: TGTGCCAGCAGTTTACTCGCGTGGGGGACCCCGGGGGAGCAGTACTTC. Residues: CASSLLAWGTPGEQYF.

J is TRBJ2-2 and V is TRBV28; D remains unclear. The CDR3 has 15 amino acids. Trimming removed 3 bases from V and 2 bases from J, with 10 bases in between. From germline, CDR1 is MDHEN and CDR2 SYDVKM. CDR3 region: CASSFLVHNTGELFF. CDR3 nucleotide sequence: TGTGCCAGCAGTTTTTTGGTACATAACACCGGGGAGCTGTTTTTT.

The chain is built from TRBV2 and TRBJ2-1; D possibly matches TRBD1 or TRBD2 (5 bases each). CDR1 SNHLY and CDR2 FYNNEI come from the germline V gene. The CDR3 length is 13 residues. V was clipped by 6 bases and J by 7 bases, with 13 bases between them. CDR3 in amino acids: CASRGDPGNEQFF. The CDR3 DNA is TGTGCCAGCAGAGGGGACCCGGGAAATGAGCAGTTCTTC.

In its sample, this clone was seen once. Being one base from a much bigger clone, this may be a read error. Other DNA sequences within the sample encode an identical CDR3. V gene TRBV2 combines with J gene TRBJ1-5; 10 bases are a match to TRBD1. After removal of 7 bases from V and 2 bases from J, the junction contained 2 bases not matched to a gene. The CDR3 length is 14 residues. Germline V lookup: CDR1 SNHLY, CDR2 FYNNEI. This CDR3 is CASTGTGGNQPQHF. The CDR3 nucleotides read TGTGCCAGCACTGGGACAGGGGGCAATCAGCCCCAGCATTTT.

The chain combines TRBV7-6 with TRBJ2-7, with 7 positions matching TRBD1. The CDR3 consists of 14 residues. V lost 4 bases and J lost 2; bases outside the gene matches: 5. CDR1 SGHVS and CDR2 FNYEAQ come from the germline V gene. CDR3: CASSSDRDAYEQYF. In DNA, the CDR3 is TGTGCCAGCAGCTCTGACAGGGACGCCTACGAGCAGTACTTC.

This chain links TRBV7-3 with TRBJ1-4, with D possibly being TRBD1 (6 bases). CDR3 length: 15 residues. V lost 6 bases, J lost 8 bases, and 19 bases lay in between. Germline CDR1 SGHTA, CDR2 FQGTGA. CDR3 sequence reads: CASSPTGQGGEKLFF. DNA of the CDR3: TGTGCCAGCAGTCCCACAGGGCAGGGTGGAGAAAAACTGTTTTTT. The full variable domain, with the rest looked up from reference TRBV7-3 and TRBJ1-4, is GAGVSQTPSNKVTEKGKYVELRCDPISGHTALYWYRQSLGQGPEFLIYFQGTGAADDSGLPNDRFFAVRPEGSVSTLKIQRTERGDSAVYLCASSPTGQGGEKLFFGSGTQLSVL.

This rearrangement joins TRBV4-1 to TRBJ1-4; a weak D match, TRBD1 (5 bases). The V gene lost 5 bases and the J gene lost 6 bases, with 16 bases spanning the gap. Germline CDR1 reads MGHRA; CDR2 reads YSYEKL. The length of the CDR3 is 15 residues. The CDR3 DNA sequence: TGCGCCAGCAGCGTAACGAGGGGCCGGTATGAAAAACTGTTTTTT. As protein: CASSVTRGRYEKLFF.

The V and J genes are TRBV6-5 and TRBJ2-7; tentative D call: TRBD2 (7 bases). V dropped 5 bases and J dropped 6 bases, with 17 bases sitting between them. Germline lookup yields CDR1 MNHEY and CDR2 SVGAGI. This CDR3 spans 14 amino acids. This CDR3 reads CASSNTLGGAEQYF. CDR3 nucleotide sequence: TGTGCCAGCAGTAACACATTGGGGGGGGCCGAGCAGTACTTC.

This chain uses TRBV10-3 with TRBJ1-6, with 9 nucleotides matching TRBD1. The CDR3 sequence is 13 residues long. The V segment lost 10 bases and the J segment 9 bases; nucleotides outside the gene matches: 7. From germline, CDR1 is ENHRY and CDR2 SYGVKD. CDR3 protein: CATGGQGASPLHF. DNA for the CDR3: TGTGCCACAGGGGGACAGGGCGCTTCACCCCTCCACTTT.

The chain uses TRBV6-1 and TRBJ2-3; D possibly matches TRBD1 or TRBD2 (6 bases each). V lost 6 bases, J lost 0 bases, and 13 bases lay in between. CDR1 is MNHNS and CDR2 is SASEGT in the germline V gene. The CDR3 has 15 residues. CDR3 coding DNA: TGTGCCAGCAGGGGGGGCGGAACTAGCACAGATACGCAGTATTTT. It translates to CASRGGGTSTDTQYF.

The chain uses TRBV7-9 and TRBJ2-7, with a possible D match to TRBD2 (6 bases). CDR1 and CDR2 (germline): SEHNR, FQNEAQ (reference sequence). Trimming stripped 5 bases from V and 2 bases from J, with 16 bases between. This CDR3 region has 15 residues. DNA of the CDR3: TGTGCCAGCAGCCTCACTATTCGGGGGACCTACGAGCAGTACTTC. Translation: CASSLTIRGTYEQYF.

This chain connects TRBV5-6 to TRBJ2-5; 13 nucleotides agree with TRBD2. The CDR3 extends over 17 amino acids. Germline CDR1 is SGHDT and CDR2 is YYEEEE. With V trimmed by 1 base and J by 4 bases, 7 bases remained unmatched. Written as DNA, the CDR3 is TGTGCCAGCAGCTTGAAGCCGGGACTAGCGGGACTAGAGACCCAGTACTTC. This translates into CASSLKPGLAGLETQYF.

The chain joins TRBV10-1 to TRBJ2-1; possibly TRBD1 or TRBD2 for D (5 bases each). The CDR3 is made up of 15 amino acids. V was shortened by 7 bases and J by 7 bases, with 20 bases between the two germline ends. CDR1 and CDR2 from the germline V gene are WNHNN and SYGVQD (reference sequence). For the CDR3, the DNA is TGCGCCAGCACCCTTTCAAGCGGCGAGGGGAATGAGCAGTTCTTC. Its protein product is CASTLSSGEGNEQFF.